The rows below give T cell receptor beta chains drawn from one sample of a study of CD8 T cells in Susac syndrome. TCRdb used MiXCR to reprocess the immunoSEQ multiplex PCR reads, holding one entry per CDR3 protein. The top ten clones hold 0.4% to 0.5% of a sample with around 110,000 distinct CDR3 sequences, 94% of them seen once. The sequencing input was CD8+ T cells from PBMCs. The receptors were sampled from a human donor with Susac syndrome. CDR3s include the opening cysteine and the closing phenylalanine or tryptophan. The D gene is left open where the match is weak. Not every row has a clone size; where given, it reads once, few, many or a size class.

j_call | d_call | v_call | clone_size | cdr3_nt | cdr3_aa
TRBJ2-1 | . | TRBV5-4 | . | TGTGCCAGCAGCTTTTTGGGGGCTGATGAGCAGTTCTTC | CASSFLGADEQFF
TRBJ2-3 | . | TRBV4-3 | . | TGCGCCAGCAGCCAAGATTCGAGCGGCACAGATACGCAGTATTTT | CASSQDSSGTDTQYF
TRBJ1-5 | . | TRBV9 | . | TGTGCCAGCAATGAGGGAGCTGGCAATCAGCCCCAGCATTTT | CASNEGAGNQPQHF
TRBJ2-7 | . | TRBV18 | . | TGTGCCAGCTCACCACCCGGAAGGATCGATAGTTACGAGCAGTACTTC | CASSPPGRIDSYEQYF
TRBJ2-1 | . | TRBV6-1 | few | TGTGCCAGCAGTGAAGACTGGAGCTCCTACAATGAGCAGTTCTTC | CASSEDWSSYNEQFF
TRBJ2-1 | TRBD2 | TRBV9 | . | TGTGCCAGCAGCTCCGGGGGGGGCGATGAGCAGTTCTTC | CASSSGGGDEQFF
TRBJ2-7 | . | TRBV27 | . | TGTGCCAGCGCCAGGGGGGGGCCCTCCTACGAGCAGTACTTC | CASARGGPSYEQYF
TRBJ1-3 | TRBD1 | TRBV29-1 | . | TGCAGCGTTGAAGATATGGGACAGGGGCTAAACACCATATATTTT | CSVEDMGQGLNTIYF
TRBJ2-1 | . | TRBV4-1 | . | TGCGCCAGCAGCCAAGATCCCCAGAGCTCCTACAATGAGCAGTTCTTC | CASSQDPQSSYNEQFF
TRBJ2-5 | . | TRBV7-6 | . | TGTGCCAGCAGCCCAGAGGCGGGGCTAAAAGAGACCCAGTACTTC | CASSPEAGLKETQYF
TRBJ1-1 | TRBD1 | TRBV4-1 | . | TGCGCCAGCAGCCAAATGACAGGGGTAAGAACTGAAGCTTTCTTT | CASSQMTGVRTEAFF
TRBJ2-1 | . | TRBV7-9 | . | TGTGCCAGCAGTTTCAATTACAATGAGCAGTTCTTC | CASSFNYNEQFF
TRBJ1-1 | . | TRBV6-5 | few | TGTGCCAGCAGTTACTCGAGAGGGAGCACTGAAGCTTTCTTT | CASSYSRGSTEAFF
TRBJ2-3 | TRBD2 | TRBV6-5 | . | TGTGCCAGCAGCCCCGGACTAGCGGGGCCAGATACGCAGTATTTT | CASSPGLAGPDTQYF